Sequencing of this T cell receptor beta chain was carried out in a study of beta chain features in type 1 diabetes. Study-level points and caveats: Shorter TCRB CDR3s, moderately but significantly so, were found in Type 1 diabetes patients in all four CD4+ subsets.

As regards this clone: Its antigen is not known. Different DNA sequences within this sample yield the same CDR3.

Germline CDR1 is KGHSH and CDR2 is LQKENI. V was cut by 1 base and J by 5 bases, with 5 bases left in between. This CDR3 region has 12 residues. TCRB transcripts that were expressed got sequenced, as all of the isolated RNA had been reverse transcribed. This table comes from immunoSEQ multiplex PCR, and its TCRdb copy is limited to in-frame clones, with some not included. Among fewer than 550,000 clones, roughly 11% were seen once, and the ten largest hold 0.035% to 0.05%. The TCR originated in a young woman in good health. The specimen sequenced was naive CD4+ T cells from blood. The V and J genes are TRBV18 and TRBJ2-5, with no clear D. CDR3 DNA: TGTGCCAGCTCACCACGCCAGGAGACCCAGTACTTC. This codes for CASSPRQETQYF.